This TCR beta chain was sequenced for a study of T cells in women clearing cervical HPV infection. Study details: Controls gave blood once infection was undetectable; cases at lesion identification.

Regarding this clone: Its antigen is currently unknown. The read ends 3 residues early relative to the CDR3; the germline J gene fills the gap.

Repertoires were generated with immunoSEQ multiplex PCR, while TCRdb's copy carries only in-frame clones and drops some. The listing records about 40,000 clones. This CDR3 has 13 residues. CDR1 SNHLY and CDR2 FYNNEI come from the germline V gene. Study-level points and caveats: Repertoire richness, not evenness, was significantly elevated in CIN3+ cases versus controls.

The origin of this receptor is a woman between 18 and 70 years old with a cervical HPV16 infection that either progressed to CIN3+ or cleared (not recorded which). This sequence joins TRBV2 and TRBJ1-2, with D possibly being TRBD1 (6 bases). Sequencing was carried out using blood buffy coat. The covered CDR3 bases are TGTGCCAGCAGTGAAGCCAACAGGGACGGC. Amino acid sequence: CASSEANRDG. The whole CDR3 region reads CASSEANRDGYTF.